This TCR beta chain derives from a study of cytomegalovirus exposure and HLA in healthy donors. Broader study findings: The study listed roughly 150 cytomegalovirus-associated TCR beta chains.

The CDR3 has 15 amino acids. Trimming removed 3 bases at V and 0 bases at J, with 9 bases between. The V gene's germline CDR1 is LNHDA and CDR2 SQIVND (reference sequence). On this clone itself: Its specificity is not known.

Sequenced by immunoSEQ multiplex PCR; TCRdb stores in-frame clones only, minus some. This table has about 200,000 clones, about 79% appearing once. Sequenced input: PBMCs. The source is a woman under 40 in good health and CMV-seropositive. The rearrangement links TRBV19 to TRBJ1-5; D is unresolved. The CDR3 region is CASSMYGNSNQPQHF. The CDR3 bases are TGTGCCAGTAGTATGTACGGTAATAGCAATCAGCCCCAGCATTTT.